Below are 20 T cell receptor beta chains sequenced from a single sample in a study of PD-1 blockade in classical Hodgkin lymphoma. All patients relapsed after autologous stem cell transplantation, and brentuximab vedotin exposure varied. Clones were sequenced by immunoSEQ multiplex PCR, and TCRdb holds only the in-frame ones, with some missing. Seen here are approximately 150,000 clones, less than 80% observed once, and the top ten hold over 7.5%. The sequencing used peripheral blood mononuclear cells (PBMCs), collected before the second cycle of nivolumab. The receptors were gathered from a human donor with classical Hodgkin lymphoma.

The chain combines TRBV5-1 with TRBJ1-5, with D possibly TRBD1 on 5 matching bases. V was pared by 4 bases and J by 1 base, with 12 bases between. The germline gives CDR1 SGHRS, CDR2 YFSETQ. The CDR3 has 15 residues. CDR3 DNA sequence: TGCGCCAGCAGCCCCCGCGGGGGGAGCAATCAGCCCCAGCATTTT. As protein: CASSPRGGSNQPQHF.

The chain links TRBV19 to TRBJ2-7; 8 bases line up with TRBD1. The V gene's germline CDR1 is LNHDA and CDR2 SQIVND (reference sequence). Trimming removed 5 bases from V and 3 bases from J; junction bases left unmatched: 9. The CDR3 covers 15 residues. Here the CDR3 reads CASSPRTGQGYEQYF. The CDR3, as DNA: TGTGCCAGTAGTCCCCGGACAGGGCAGGGCTACGAGCAGTACTTC.

The gene calls are TRBV21-1 and TRBJ2-4; the table's D call, TRBD1, has no DNA check behind it. TRBV21-1 is an annotated pseudogene. The CDR3 length is 17 residues. This CDR3 reads CASSNSYRALAKNIQYF. The CDR3 bases are TGTGCCAGCAGCAATTCGTACAGAGCACTAGCCAAAAACATTCAGTACTTC.

This clone appeared once. The gene calls are TRBV2 and TRBJ1-1, with D maybe TRBD1 (6 bases). The CDR3 spans 15 residues. The germline CDR1 and CDR2 sequences are SNHLY and FYNNEI. V was clipped by 7 bases and J by 0 bases, with 15 bases between them. The CDR3 region is CASKRRTEMNTEAFF. The CDR3 DNA sequence: TGTGCCAGCAAGAGACGGACAGAGATGAACACTGAAGCTTTCTTT. The full variable domain, completed using reference TRBV2 and TRBJ1-1, is EPEVTQTPSHQVTQMGQEVILRCVPISNHLYFYWYRQILGQKVEFLVSFYNNEISEKSEIFDDQFSVERPDGSNFTLKIRSTKLEDSAMYFCASKRRTEMNTEAFFGQGTRLTVV.

The DNA for the CDR3 is TGTGCCAGCAGTGTCGGAAGCTCTGGAAACACCATATATTTT. Amino acids: CASSVGSSGNTIYF. The genes are TRBV6-1 and TRBJ1-3, with no clear D. CDR1 is MNHNS and CDR2 is SASEGT in the germline V gene. This CDR3 region has 14 residues. Between the trimmed V and J ends, which lost 4 bases and 0 bases, there was a span of 7 bases.

The chain couples TRBV4-2 to TRBJ2-7; unclear D gene. The germline V gene has CDR1 LGHNA and CDR2 YNFKEQ. The CDR3 sequence is 13 residues long. The V end was cut by 0 bases, the J end by 3 bases, with 6 bases between. The CDR3 reads CASSQETHYEQYF. The CDR3 DNA sequence: TGTGCCAGCAGCCAAGAGACTCACTACGAGCAGTACTTC.

V and J are TRBV30 and TRBJ2-1; D gene uncertain. The V end lost 0 bases, the J end lost 5 bases, and 5 bases lay between the germline ends. The CDR3 sequence is 12 residues long. CDR1 and CDR2 from the germline V gene are GTSNPN and SVGIG (reference sequence). The CDR3 protein is CAWSVTHNEQFF. As DNA, the CDR3 is TGTGCCTGGAGTGTGACGCACAATGAGCAGTTCTTC.

V usage is TRBV19 and J usage is TRBJ1-2; D remains unclear. The CDR3 is 14 amino acids. CDR1 and CDR2 from the germline V gene are LNHDA and SQIVND (reference sequence). Trimming removed 1 base from V and 5 bases from J, with 11 bases in between. The CDR3 region is CASSIALTIYGYTF. CDR3 in DNA: TGTGCCAGTAGTATAGCCCTCACGATATATGGCTACACCTTC.

This CDR3 is CASSPETERASYEQYF. Written as DNA, the CDR3 is TGTGCCAGCAGTCCCGAGACCGAAAGAGCCTCCTACGAGCAGTACTTC. The V and J genes are TRBV25-1 and TRBJ2-7, with D unclear. This CDR3 contains 16 residues. Trimming stripped 5 bases from V and 0 bases from J, with 17 bases between. Germline CDR1 MGHDK, CDR2 SYGVNS.

The rearrangement joins TRBV6-5 to TRBJ1-2, with 8 bases lining up with TRBD1. V shed 2 bases, J shed 4 bases, and the junction held 6 bases outside the gene matches. The CDR3 runs 15 residues. Germline V gene data show CDR1 as MNHEY and CDR2 as SVGAGI. The chain's CDR3 is CASSYPRQGFYGYTF. The CDR3 DNA reads TGTGCCAGCAGTTACCCTAGACAGGGGTTCTATGGCTACACCTTC.

The CDR3 spells CASGRGAPNQPQHF. The DNA of the CDR3 is TGTGCCAGCGGCAGGGGAGCCCCTAATCAGCCCCAGCATTTT. J is TRBJ1-5 and V is TRBV6-1; maybe TRBD1 (6 bases). Germline V gene data show CDR1 as MNHNS and CDR2 as SASEGT. V lost 8 bases and J 4 bases, leaving 15 bases between the germline ends. The CDR3 sequence is 14 residues long.

About this clone: One end of the junction fails to match germline, which may point to a read error. This chain joins TRBV6-7 and TRBJ2-7; D may be TRBD1 or TRBD2 (5 bases each). TRBV6-7 qualifies as an ORF whose function is uncertain. The CDR3 loop spans 17 amino acids. CDR3 sequence (DNA): TGTACCAGCAGTTACTCGAAAATCGGGACCCCACTCTACGAGCAGTACTTC. It translates to CTSSYSKIGTPLYEQYF.

The chain carries TRBV4-1 and TRBJ1-1; D gene uncertain. CDR3 length: 18 residues. Trimming cost V 4 bases and J 0 bases, with 21 bases left between them. Looked up from germline, CDR1 is MGHRA and CDR2 is YSYEKL. The CDR3: CASSLPRERVSMNTEAFF. In DNA form, the CDR3 reads TGCGCCAGCAGCCTCCCCCGGGAGAGGGTGAGCATGAACACTGAAGCTTTCTTT.

V gene TRBV9 combines with J gene TRBJ2-3, with a weak D call TRBD1 (6 bases). The CDR3 has 14 residues. With 0 bases removed from V and 5 bases from J, the gap between germline ends came to 10 bases. Looked up from germline, CDR1 is SGDLS and CDR2 is YYNGEE. Here the CDR3 reads CASSVGQDKDTQYF. The CDR3 DNA is TGTGCCAGCAGCGTAGGACAGGATAAAGATACGCAGTATTTT.

The chain is built from TRBV7-9 and TRBJ1-2, with D perhaps matching TRBD1 (5 bases). Deletions cut 3 bases from V and 8 bases from J, with 16 bases between. This CDR3 is 14 amino acids long. Looked up from germline, CDR1 is SEHNR and CDR2 is FQNEAQ (reference sequence). In nucleotides, the CDR3 is TGTGCCAGCAGCTTGGGTAATTGGGGGTACGGCTACACCTTC. This encodes CASSLGNWGYGYTF. Supplemented by reference TRBV7-9 and TRBJ1-2, the full variable domain reads DTGVSQNPRHKITKRGQNVTFRCDPISEHNRLYWYRQTLGQGPEFLTYFQNEAQLEKSRLLSDRFSAERPKGSFSTLEIQRTEQGDSAMYLCASSLGNWGYGYTFGSGTRLTVV.

The chain joins TRBV21-1 to TRBJ1-5; the D segment call TRBD1 is taken from the table without a DNA check. TRBV21-1 is recorded as a pseudogene. CDR3 size: 17 residues. The CDR3 bases are TGTGCCAGCAGCAAAGTTGGGGCAATTCTATGGGGTCAGCCCCAGCATTTT. This sequence encodes CASSKVGAILWGQPQHF.

The V gene is TRBV5-6, the J gene TRBJ1-6, with 7 positions matching TRBD1. The V gene's germline CDR1 is SGHDT and CDR2 YYEEEE. The CDR3 sequence is 15 residues long. Trimming removed 0 bases from V and 9 bases from J; junction bases left unmatched: 6. The CDR3 DNA reads as TGTGCCAGCAGCTTGGGACAGGGAGGCGGTTCACCCCTCCACTTT. This sequence encodes CASSLGQGGGSPLHF.

Details on this clone: The germline gene is not matched at one end of the junction; a read error may be the cause. The J gene is TRBJ2-5, the V gene TRBV6-5; D is unclear. Per germline, CDR1 MNHEY and CDR2 SVGAGI. The CDR3 extends over 14 amino acids. CDR3 protein: CASSHSPNVETQYF. Here the CDR3 DNA reads TGTGCCAGCAGTCACTCGCCTAATGTGGAGACCCAGTACTTC.

This clone has more than one count but fewer than ten. V and J are TRBV28 and TRBJ1-2; no clear D gene. This CDR3 spans 11 amino acids. Germline CDR1 reads MDHEN; CDR2 reads SYDVKM. V gave up 6 bases and J gave up 4 bases, with 6 bases separating them. The CDR3 DNA reads as TGTGCCAGCAGCGGACGCTATGGCTACACCTTC. Its protein is CASSGRYGYTF.

The chain links TRBV4-3 to TRBJ1-1, with no clear D. The CDR3 length is 11 residues. The germline V gene encodes CDR1 LGHNA and CDR2 YSLEER. V was shortened by 2 bases and J by 10 bases, with 8 bases between the two germline ends. The CDR3: CASSQPGRAFF. The CDR3 nucleotides read TGCGCCAGCAGCCAACCCGGGAGAGCTTTCTTT.